This T cell receptor (beta chain) was recovered during a study of PD-L1 blockade in urothelial cancer. Turning to the study itself: From about 2014, patients received atezolizumab, given as 1,200 mg intravenously every 3 weeks.

The patients had locally advanced or metastatic urothelial carcinoma. Assay: immunoSEQ multiplex PCR; the TCRdb copy retains only in-frame clones and omits some. This sample has just under 40,000 clones, with around 89% found just once. V shed 7 bases, J shed 7 bases, and the junction held 10 bases outside the gene matches. This CDR3 has 15 amino acids. Looked up from germline, CDR1 is MNHEY and CDR2 is SVGAGI. This clonotype originated in a man aged 60-69 years with urothelial cancer. Sequenced here: PBMCs, sampled around atezolizumab (anti-PD-L1) treatment. This rearrangement joins TRBV6-5 to TRBJ2-2; the match to TRBD1 covers 9 bases. The CDR3, as DNA: TGTGCCAGCAAAGCAATTACAGGGGGCATCGGGGAGCTGTTTTTT. Translating it yields CASKAITGGIGELFF.